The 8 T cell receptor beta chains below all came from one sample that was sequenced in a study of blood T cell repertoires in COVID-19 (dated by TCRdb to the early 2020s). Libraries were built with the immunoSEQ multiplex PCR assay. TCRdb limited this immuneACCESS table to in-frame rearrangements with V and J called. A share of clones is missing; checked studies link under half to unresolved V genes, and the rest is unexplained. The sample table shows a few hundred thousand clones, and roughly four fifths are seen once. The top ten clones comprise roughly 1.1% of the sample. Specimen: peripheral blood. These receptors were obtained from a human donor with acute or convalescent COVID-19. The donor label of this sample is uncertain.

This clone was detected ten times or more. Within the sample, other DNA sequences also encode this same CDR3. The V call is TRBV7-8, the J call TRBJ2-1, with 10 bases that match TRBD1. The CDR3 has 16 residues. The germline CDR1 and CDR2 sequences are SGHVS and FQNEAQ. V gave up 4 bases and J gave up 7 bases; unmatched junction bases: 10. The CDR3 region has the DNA TGTGCCAGCAGCTCACGGGGGACAGGGGTTAGTAATGAGCAGTTCTTC. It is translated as CASSSRGTGVSNEQFF.

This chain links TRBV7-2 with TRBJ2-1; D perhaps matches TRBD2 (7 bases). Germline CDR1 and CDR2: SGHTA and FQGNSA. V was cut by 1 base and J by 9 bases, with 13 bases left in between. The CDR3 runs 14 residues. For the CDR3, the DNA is TGTGCCAGCAGCTTAGGATCAGGGGAGGGTGAGCAGTTCTTC. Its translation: CASSLGSGEGEQFF.

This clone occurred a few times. CDR3 loop: CATSDPGGRVGELFF. The CDR3 DNA follows: TGTGCCACCAGTGACCCAGGGGGCCGGGTCGGGGAGCTGTTTTTT. The chain couples TRBV24-1 to TRBJ2-2; 8 bases line up with TRBD1. In germline, CDR1 is KGHDR, CDR2 SFDVKD. Trimming took 4 bases from V and 7 from J; bases not matched to a gene: 7. The CDR3 sequence is 15 residues long.

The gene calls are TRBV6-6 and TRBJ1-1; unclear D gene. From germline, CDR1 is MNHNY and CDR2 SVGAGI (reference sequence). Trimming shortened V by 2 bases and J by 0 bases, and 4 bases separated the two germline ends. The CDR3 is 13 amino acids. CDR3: CASSYDLNTEAFF. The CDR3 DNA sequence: TGTGCCAGCAGTTACGACTTGAACACTGAAGCTTTCTTT.

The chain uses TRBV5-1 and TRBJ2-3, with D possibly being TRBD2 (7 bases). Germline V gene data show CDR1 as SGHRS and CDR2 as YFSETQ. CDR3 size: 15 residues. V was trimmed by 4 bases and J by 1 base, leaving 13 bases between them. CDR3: CASSRGGQGTDTQYF. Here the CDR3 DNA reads TGCGCCAGCAGCCGCGGGGGCCAGGGCACAGATACGCAGTATTTT.

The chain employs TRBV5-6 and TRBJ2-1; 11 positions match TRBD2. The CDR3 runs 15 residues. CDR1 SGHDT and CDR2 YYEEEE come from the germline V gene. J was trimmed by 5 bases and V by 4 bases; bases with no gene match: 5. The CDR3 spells CASSPGLAVNNEQFF. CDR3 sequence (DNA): TGTGCCAGCAGCCCGGGACTAGCGGTAAACAATGAGCAGTTCTTC.

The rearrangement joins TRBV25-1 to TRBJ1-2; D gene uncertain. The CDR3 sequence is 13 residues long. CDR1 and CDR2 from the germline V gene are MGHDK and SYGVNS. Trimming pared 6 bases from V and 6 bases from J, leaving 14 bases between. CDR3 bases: TGTGCCAGCAGCCCTCGCGGGAGGGATGGCTACACCTTC. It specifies CASSPRGRDGYTF.

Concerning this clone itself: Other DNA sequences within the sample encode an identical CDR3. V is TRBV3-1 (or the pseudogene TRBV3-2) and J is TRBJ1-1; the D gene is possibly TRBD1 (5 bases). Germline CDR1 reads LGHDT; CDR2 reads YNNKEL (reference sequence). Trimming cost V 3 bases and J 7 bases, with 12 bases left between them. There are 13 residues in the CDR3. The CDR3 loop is CASSHTGTGEAFF. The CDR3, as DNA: TGTGCCAGCAGCCACACCGGGACTGGTGAAGCTTTCTTT.